What follows describes a single T cell receptor (beta chain). The data are from a study of long-term antiretroviral therapy in people with HIV. The CDR3 runs to 16 residues. The ends lost 3 bases at V and 4 bases at J; junction bases unmatched: 6. Germline V gives CDR1 SGDLS, CDR2 YYNGEE. Survey level was the resolution at which the v3.0 immunoSEQ assay ran. The protocol was immunoSEQ multiplex PCR, while the TCRdb copy is restricted to in-frame clones and leaves out a portion. Seen here are some 35,000 clones, 80% to 90% observed once, and the top ten hold 8% to 11%. The chain uses TRBV9 and TRBJ2-3; 12 nucleotides line up with TRBD2. This receptor was obtained from a man aged 18 to 35 with HIV. The starting material was unsorted PBMCs, obtained 2.2 years after starting antiretroviral therapy. CDR3 amino acids: CASSASSGGAADTQYF. Here the CDR3 DNA reads TGTGCCAGCAGCGCCTCTAGCGGGGGGGCGGCAGATACGCAGTATTTT.